This TCR beta chain originates from a study of blood T cell repertoires in COVID-19. Study-level information: COVID-19 samples collected from the United States, Italy and Spain covered acute and convalescent phases. Sample material is recorded as cDNA or gDNA derived from T cells, B-cell-depleted T cells, or PBMCs.

Remarks on this clone: Its ends do not fully match the called genes, so a read error is possible.

The CDR3 loop spans 12 amino acids. Germline CDR1 reads LGHDT; CDR2 reads YNNKEL (reference sequence). Per the original data handling: The authors estimated nucleated cell counts from reference gene primer amplification. Generated by immunoSEQ multiplex PCR, the TCRdb table keeps only in-frame clones and is missing some. V and J calls and clone size are copied from that table; D and trimming were computed from the DNA. This sample has around 46,000 clones; around 80% occur once, and the top ten carry around 50%. The chain is built from TRBV3-1 (or the pseudogene TRBV3-2) and TRBJ2-7; 7 bases line up with TRBD2. The TCR sequence derives from a man between 65 and 79 years old with acute or convalescent COVID-19. Input material: peripheral blood. The CDR3 sequence: CASSQEGGTTNF. The CDR3 nucleotides are TGTGCCAGCAGCCAAGAGGGTGGGACTACAAACTTC.